The 14 T cell receptor beta chains below were found in one sample sequenced in a study of T cell repertoires in cytomegalovirus infection. Their antigens are not known. TCRdb ran MiXCR on the reads and lists one entry per CDR3 protein. The sample has some 800,000 distinct CDR3 sequences, almost 30% seen once; the top ten hold about 12%. Sequencing was performed on cultured CD8+ T cells from PBMCs, taken from culture after CMV antigen stimulation. These receptors all come from a human donor in good health (CMV status not recorded). Some clones in this sample may be carry-over from other donors' samples.

The rearrangement uses TRBV19 and TRBJ2-7; 7 nucleotides match TRBD2. The CDR3 runs 17 residues. V was clipped by 4 bases and J by 4 bases; unmatched bases: 16. From germline, CDR1 is LNHDA and CDR2 SQIVND (reference sequence). The CDR3 DNA reads as TGTGCCAGTAGTAAGACCACTAGGCGGGGGAACGAGTACGAGCAGTACTTC. Translated: CASSKTTRRGNEYEQYF.

The chain combines TRBV6-4 with TRBJ2-1; 7 bases agree with TRBD2. Germline assignment: CDR1 MRHNA and CDR2 SNTAGT. CDR3 length: 14 residues. Trimming took 6 bases from V and 5 from J; bases not matched to a gene: 7. The CDR3 bases are TGTGCCAGCAGGGCCGGGGAGGGTAACAATGAGCAGTTCTTC. Its translation: CASRAGEGNNEQFF.

There are many counts of this clonotype. The V and J genes are TRBV7-2 and TRBJ2-3, with TRBD1 matching 8 bases. The CDR3 length is 15 residues. The germline CDR1 and CDR2 sequences are SGHTA and FQGNSA. The V gene end was trimmed by 6 bases and the J gene end by 4 bases; junction bases not matched to a gene: 9. CDR3 in amino acids: CASRSDRESADTQYF. Here the CDR3 DNA reads TGTGCCAGCAGGTCGGACAGGGAGAGCGCAGATACGCAGTATTTT.

The genes are TRBV7-9 and TRBJ1-5, with D perhaps TRBD1 (5 bases). CDR3 length equals 15 residues. V dropped 1 base and J dropped 1 base, with 8 bases sitting between them. From germline, CDR1 is SEHNR and CDR2 FQNEAQ (reference sequence). The CDR3 spells CASSLGGWSNQPQHF. The CDR3 nucleotides read TGTGCCAGCAGCTTAGGGGGGTGGAGCAATCAGCCCCAGCATTTT.

The chain has TRBV27 and TRBJ1-5; D ambiguous. The CDR3 is made up of 13 amino acids. CDR1 and CDR2 from the germline V gene are MNHEY and SMNVEV (reference sequence). Trimming took 6 bases from V and 9 from J, leaving 15 bases between them. The CDR3: CASSLGLSRPQHF. The CDR3 DNA reads as TGTGCCAGCAGCCTCGGGCTTAGCAGGCCCCAGCATTTT.

This clonotype was observed a few times. V and J are TRBV2 and TRBJ2-5; 8 bases agree with TRBD1. Germline assignment: CDR1 SNHLY and CDR2 FYNNEI. V shed 8 bases, J shed 1 base, and the junction held 6 bases outside the gene matches. CDR3 size: 14 residues. The CDR3 region has the DNA TGTGCCAGCGGAAGACAGGGGTTCCAAGAGACCCAGTACTTC. It yields the protein CASGRQGFQETQYF. Full variable domain (remainder filled in from reference TRBV2 and TRBJ2-5): EPEVTQTPSHQVTQMGQEVILRCVPISNHLYFYWYRQILGQKVEFLVSFYNNEISEKSEIFDDQFSVERPDGSNFTLKIRSTKLEDSAMYFCASGRQGFQETQYFGPGTRLLVL.

The CDR3 nucleotides are TGTGCCAGCAGCTTAGAGGCGGGGGCAAACAATGAGCAGTTCTTC. Amino acid sequence: CASSLEAGANNEQFF. V usage is TRBV7-3 and J usage is TRBJ2-1; a weak D match, TRBD2 (7 bases). This CDR3 has 15 residues. V dropped 2 bases and J dropped 5 bases, with 13 bases sitting between them. Looked up from germline, CDR1 is SGHTA and CDR2 is FQGTGA.

This clonotype was seen at least ten times. V gene TRBV19 combines with J gene TRBJ1-5, with D unclear. This CDR3 region has 15 residues. V was clipped by 7 bases and J by 2 bases, with 15 bases between them. The germline gives CDR1 LNHDA, CDR2 SQIVND (reference sequence). DNA for the CDR3: TGTGCCAGTACCCTTTTGGGGAAAGGCAATCAGCCCCAGCATTTT. Its translation is CASTLLGKGNQPQHF.

This clonotype occurred a few times. The chain carries TRBV7-9 and TRBJ2-7; no clear D. CDR3 size: 14 residues. CDR1 is SEHNR and CDR2 is FQNEAQ in the germline V gene (reference sequence). The V and J ends lost 3 bases and 2 bases respectively, with 11 bases between them. The chain's CDR3 is CASSFWETPYEQYV. In DNA, the CDR3 is TGTGCCAGCAGCTTTTGGGAAACCCCCTACGAGCAGTACGTC.

This chain links TRBV4-3 with TRBJ1-2, with 8 bases matching TRBD1. Germline V gives CDR1 LGHNA, CDR2 YSLEER. The CDR3 is 17 residues long. V was pared by 4 bases and J by 8 bases, with 18 bases of the junction left unmatched. CDR3 sequence (DNA): TGCGCCAGCAGCCTGGTGATACCGGGACAGGCTTACTCCGGCTACACCTTC. This translates into CASSLVIPGQAYSGYTF.

The rearrangement uses TRBV7-6 and TRBJ2-1; D is uncertain. The CDR3 loop spans 18 amino acids. Germline values: CDR1 SGHVS, CDR2 FNYEAQ. Trimming removed 4 bases from V and 6 bases from J, with 25 bases in between. CDR3 amino acids: CASSSSESGRFIGNEQFF. The CDR3 coding sequence is TGTGCCAGCAGCTCCTCGGAGTCCGGCAGGTTCATTGGCAATGAGCAGTTCTTC.

The chain is built from TRBV20-1 and TRBJ1-4; D perhaps matches TRBD1 (6 bases). The CDR3 is 15 amino acids. Trimming stripped 0 bases from V and 2 bases from J, with 10 bases between. Germline V gene sequence: CDR1 DFQATT, CDR2 SNEGSKA (reference sequence). CDR3 amino acids: CSARDLRGTNEKLFF. The CDR3 nucleotides read TGCAGTGCTAGAGATCTGAGGGGGACTAATGAAAAACTGTTTTTT.

The table lists this clonotype with a few counts. This chain connects TRBV10-3 to TRBJ1-1, with 7 nucleotides matching TRBD1. The germline CDR1 and CDR2 sequences are ENHRY and SYGVKD. The CDR3 covers 14 residues. V was clipped by 3 bases and J by 0 bases; unmatched bases: 1. Written as DNA, the CDR3 is TGTGCCATCAGTGACAGGGGGATGAACACTGAAGCTTTCTTT. This codes for CAISDRGMNTEAFF.

This clonotype was seen ten or more times. CDR3 nucleotide sequence: TGTGCCAGCAGCCAGCGCGGGGGGGCCAGTGATACGCAGTATTTT. Amino acids: CASSQRGGASDTQYF. This chain connects TRBV7-8 to TRBJ2-3, with 9 nucleotides matching TRBD2. V trimming: 5 bases; J trimming: 6 bases; junction bases outside the gene matches: 9. The germline V gene has CDR1 SGHVS and CDR2 FQNEAQ. The CDR3 sequence is 15 residues long. The full variable domain, in which reference TRBV7-8 and TRBJ2-3 provide the parts outside the CDR3, is GAGVSQSPRYKVAKRGQDVALRCDPISGHVSLFWYQQALGQGPEFLTYFQNEAQLDKSGLPSDRFFAERPEGSVSTLKIQRTQQEDSAVYLCASSQRGGASDTQYFGPGTRLTVL.